The rows below give T cell receptor beta chains drawn from one sample of a study of metastatic and nonmetastatic thyroid tumors. TCRdb reassembled clones from the PCR reads with MiXCR. The data contain approximately 17,000 clones, 26% of them singletons. The sample was tumor tissue. The receptors were sampled from a female donor with papillary thyroid cancer or a benign thyroid nodule (not recorded which). Some clones in this sample may be carry-over from other donors' samples. Each CDR3 is given with its conserved first and last residue. Fields, in order: D gene, clone size, V gene, J gene, CDR3 protein, CDR3 DNA. A D gene is named only where the DNA matches it firmly. Clone size appears in some rows only: once, few, many, or a class for an expanded clone.

d_gene: -
abundance: many
v_gene: TRBV27
j_gene: TRBJ1-6
CDR3aa: CASSFLSSYNSPLHF
CDR3nt: TGTGCCAGCAGTTTCTTGAGCTCCTATAATTCACCCCTCCACTTT

d_gene: TRBD1
abundance: -
v_gene: TRBV20-1
j_gene: TRBJ2-1
CDR3aa: CSARVPDRDYNEQFF
CDR3nt: TGCAGTGCTAGAGTACCCGACAGGGACTACAATGAGCAGTTCTTC

d_gene: TRBD1
abundance: -
v_gene: TRBV11-2
j_gene: TRBJ1-4
CDR3aa: CASSLDRGQSNEKLFF
CDR3nt: TGTGCCAGCAGCTTAGATCGGGGACAGAGCAATGAAAAACTGTTTTTT

d_gene: TRBD1
abundance: medium-sized
v_gene: TRBV3-1
j_gene: TRBJ2-7
CDR3aa: CASSPRTGVYEQYF
CDR3nt: TGTGCCAGCAGCCCTCGGACAGGTGTCTACGAGCAGTACTTC

d_gene: TRBD2
abundance: many
v_gene: TRBV5-1
j_gene: TRBJ2-5
CDR3aa: CASRAWASGPQETQYF
CDR3nt: TGCGCCAGCAGGGCCTGGGCTAGCGGGCCTCAAGAGACCCAGTACTTC

d_gene: -
abundance: many
v_gene: TRBV2
j_gene: TRBJ2-1
CDR3aa: CASRTPNNEQFF
CDR3nt: TGTGCCAGCAGGACCCCCAACAATGAGCAGTTCTTC

d_gene: TRBD1
abundance: medium-sized
v_gene: TRBV30
j_gene: TRBJ1-2
CDR3aa: CALRQGNYGYTF
CDR3nt: TGTGCCCTACGACAGGGGAACTATGGCTACACCTTC

d_gene: -
abundance: medium-sized
v_gene: TRBV6-1
j_gene: TRBJ1-1
CDR3aa: CASSSGPNTEAFF
CDR3nt: TGTGCCAGCAGTTCCGGTCCGAACACTGAAGCTTTCTTT

d_gene: -
abundance: -
v_gene: TRBV9
j_gene: TRBJ2-2
CDR3aa: CASSVVETLTGELFF
CDR3nt: TGTGCCAGCAGCGTAGTGGAGACGCTCACCGGGGAGCTGTTTTTT

d_gene: -
abundance: medium-sized
v_gene: TRBV6-1
j_gene: TRBJ1-2
CDR3aa: CASRPGVLYGYTF
CDR3nt: TGTGCCAGCAGACCAGGGGTACTCTATGGCTACACCTTC

d_gene: TRBD2
abundance: many
v_gene: TRBV20-1
j_gene: TRBJ2-5
CDR3aa: CSVHGAGGGETQYF
CDR3nt: TGCAGTGTACATGGAGCGGGGGGAGGAGAGACCCAGTACTTC

d_gene: -
abundance: many
v_gene: TRBV4-1
j_gene: TRBJ2-1
CDR3aa: CASSQDWGRLSTWDEQFF
CDR3nt: TGCGCCAGCAGCCAAGATTGGGGCCGACTGTCTACATGGGATGAGCAGTTCTTC

d_gene: -
abundance: -
v_gene: TRBV18
j_gene: TRBJ2-7
CDR3aa: CASSPKENYEQYF
CDR3nt: TGTGCCAGCTCACCCAAGGAGAACTACGAGCAGTACTTC

d_gene: TRBD2
abundance: -
v_gene: TRBV18
j_gene: TRBJ2-5
CDR3aa: CASSQPGTSVQETQYF
CDR3nt: TGTGCCAGCTCACAACCCGGGACTAGCGTTCAAGAGACCCAGTACTTC

d_gene: -
abundance: -
v_gene: TRBV7-8
j_gene: TRBJ2-1
CDR3aa: CASSPRTDLGNEQFF
CDR3nt: TGTGCCAGCAGCCCCCGGACGGATTTAGGCAATGAGCAGTTCTTC

d_gene: TRBD1
abundance: many
v_gene: TRBV9
j_gene: TRBJ1-2
CDR3aa: CASSGQGYGYTF
CDR3nt: TGTGCCAGCAGCGGACAGGGCTATGGCTACACCTTC

d_gene: TRBD1
abundance: few
v_gene: TRBV5-6
j_gene: TRBJ2-4
CDR3aa: CASSTVDRGKNIQYF
CDR3nt: TGTGCCAGCAGCACGGTGGACAGGGGCAAAAACATTCAGTACTTC

d_gene: TRBD2
abundance: many
v_gene: TRBV5-1
j_gene: TRBJ2-1
CDR3aa: CASSLDASGSYNEQFF
CDR3nt: TGCGCCAGCAGCTTGGATGCTAGCGGGAGTTACAATGAGCAGTTCTTC

d_gene: -
abundance: many
v_gene: TRBV5-4
j_gene: TRBJ1-1
CDR3aa: CASSLEGYRFNTEAFF
CDR3nt: TGTGCCAGCAGCTTGGAGGGGTACAGGTTCAACACTGAAGCTTTCTTT

d_gene: -
abundance: medium-sized
v_gene: TRBV19
j_gene: TRBJ1-6
CDR3aa: CASSLRGNSPLHF
CDR3nt: TGTGCCAGTAGTCTCAGGGGTAATTCACCCCTCCACTTT

d_gene: TRBD2
abundance: many
v_gene: TRBV20-1
j_gene: TRBJ2-1
CDR3aa: CSAPSGWGDEQFF
CDR3nt: TGCAGTGCTCCTAGCGGCTGGGGGGATGAGCAGTTCTTC

d_gene: TRBD1
abundance: many
v_gene: TRBV7-8
j_gene: TRBJ1-2
CDR3aa: CASSSVPPGQGNYGYTF
CDR3nt: TGTGCCAGCAGCTCCGTCCCGCCGGGACAGGGAAACTATGGCTACACCTTC

d_gene: -
abundance: many
v_gene: TRBV27
j_gene: TRBJ1-1
CDR3aa: CASSLGPQGRNTEAFF
CDR3nt: TGTGCCAGCAGTTTAGGCCCCCAGGGAAGGAACACTGAAGCTTTCTTT

d_gene: TRBD1
abundance: many
v_gene: TRBV5-4
j_gene: TRBJ1-2
CDR3aa: CASSFLSGTGYGYTF
CDR3nt: TGTGCCAGCAGCTTCCTATCCGGGACAGGCTATGGCTACACCTTC